This TCR beta chain derives from a study of T cell changes during pregnancy in multiple sclerosis. This CDR3 spans 14 amino acids. Per the germline V gene, CDR1 is GTSNPN and CDR2 is SVGIG (reference sequence). With 7 bases removed from V and 0 bases from J, the gap between germline ends came to 10 bases. Generated by immunoSEQ multiplex PCR, the TCRdb table keeps only in-frame clones and is missing some. This sample has fewer than 13,000 clones; roughly 91% occur once, and the top ten carry more than 4.5%. Sequencing used CD8+ T cells from peripheral blood mononuclear cells, obtained in the first trimester of pregnancy. The sequence was obtained from a female donor in good health, enrolled as a control in a pregnancy study. The V gene is TRBV30, the J gene TRBJ2-6; a weak D match, TRBD2 (6 bases). CDR3 in amino acids: CALPGASGANVLTF. The CDR3 coding sequence is TGTGCCTTACCGGGAGCCTCTGGGGCCAACGTCCTGACTTTC.